A single sample gave rise to the 29 T cell receptor beta chains below, sequenced in a study of blood T cell repertoires in COVID-19. The repertoire was sequenced with immunoSEQ multiplex PCR; TCRdb's copy has only in-frame clones and lacks some. This sample has tens of thousands of clones; around 87% occur once, and the top ten carry about 15%. The sequencing sample was made of peripheral blood. These receptors came from a human donor in a cohort sampled during active COVID-19.

The chain joins TRBV30 to TRBJ1-5; D possibly corresponds to TRBD1 (5 bases). The CDR3 spans 13 residues. Germline V lookup: CDR1 GTSNPN, CDR2 SVGIG (reference sequence). V lost 4 bases to trimming and J lost 7 bases, with 14 bases between them. CDR3 sequence reads: CAWNSGSAQPQHF. CDR3 DNA: TGTGCCTGGAACTCAGGGTCGGCCCAGCCCCAGCATTTT. Full variable domain (outside the CDR3, taken from reference TRBV30 and TRBJ1-5): SQTIHQWPATLVQPVGSPLSLECTVEGTSNPNLYWYRQAAGRGLQLLFYSVGIGQISSEVPQNLSASRPQDRQFILSSKKLLLSDSGFYLCAWNSGSAQPQHFGDGTRLSIL.

The chain combines TRBV10-1 with TRBJ1-1; TRBD1 aligns across 7 bases. Germline trimming cut 5 bases from V and 1 base from J; bases unmatched to any gene: 4. CDR3 length: 14 amino acids. Germline lookup yields CDR1 WNHNN and CDR2 SYGVQD (reference sequence). The CDR3, as DNA: TGCGCCAGCAGTAGGGACAGCACGAACACTGAAGCTTTCTTT. Translation gives CASSRDSTNTEAFF.

The V call is TRBV28, the J call TRBJ2-1, with D possibly TRBD2 on 7 matching bases. Trimming removed 3 bases at V and 10 bases at J, with 22 bases between. Per germline, CDR1 MDHEN and CDR2 SYDVKM. The CDR3 is 16 residues long. The CDR3 coding sequence is TGTGCCAGCAGTTTCACCGGAGCAGGGAGGGGGATCGAGCAGTTCTTC. Translating it yields CASSFTGAGRGIEQFF.

V usage is TRBV9 and J usage is TRBJ1-6; TRBD1 aligns across 7 bases. CDR3 length: 15 residues. From germline, CDR1 is SGDLS and CDR2 YYNGEE. V shed 3 bases, J shed 6 bases, and the junction held 6 bases outside the gene matches. CDR3 DNA sequence: TGTGCCAGCAGCGGATGGACAGGCGGTAATTCACCCCTCCACTTT. Translation: CASSGWTGGNSPLHF. The full variable domain, in which reference TRBV9 and TRBJ1-6 provide the parts outside the CDR3, is DSGVTQTPKHLITATGQRVTLRCSPRSGDLSVYWYQQSLDQGLQFLIQYYNGEERAKGNILERFSAQQFPDLHSELNLSSLELGDSALYFCASSGWTGGNSPLHFGNGTRLTVT.

In this sample, this clone turned up once. The rearrangement links TRBV5-4 to TRBJ1-6; D is undetermined. The V end lost 2 bases, the J end lost 1 base, and 10 bases lay between the germline ends. The CDR3 extends over 16 amino acids. CDR1 SGHNT and CDR2 YYREEE come from the germline V gene (reference sequence). In DNA form, the CDR3 reads TGTGCCAGCAGCTTTATCTCGGGATCCTATAATTCACCCCTCCACTTT. Protein product: CASSFISGSYNSPLHF.

V is TRBV10-1 and J is TRBJ2-5; maybe TRBD1 (6 bases). This CDR3 spans 15 amino acids. In germline, CDR1 is WNHNN, CDR2 SYGVQD (reference sequence). V lost 4 bases, J lost 2 bases, and 14 bases lay in between. CDR3 amino acids: CASSAVTTGQETQYF. CDR3 nucleotide sequence: TGCGCCAGCAGTGCAGTCACAACAGGGCAAGAGACCCAGTACTTC.

The chain has TRBV25-1 and TRBJ1-2, with D possibly being TRBD1 (6 bases). V lost 7 bases and J lost 6, with 15 bases in between. This CDR3 comprises 13 residues. The germline CDR1 and CDR2 sequences are MGHDK and SYGVNS. The CDR3 reads CASTTLSGDGYTF. The DNA for the CDR3 is TGTGCCAGCACGACCCTCTCAGGGGATGGCTACACCTTC.

This clone was found once. The J gene is TRBJ2-1, the V gene TRBV9; D is unresolved. The CDR3 totals 13 residues. The germline V and J ends were trimmed by 0 bases and 4 bases, with 5 bases remaining between them. The germline V gene has CDR1 SGDLS and CDR2 YYNGEE. The CDR3 region is CASSVAVYNEQFF. The CDR3 coding sequence is TGTGCCAGCAGCGTAGCGGTATACAATGAGCAGTTCTTC. The complete variable domain, with remaining parts taken from reference TRBV9 and TRBJ2-1, reads DSGVTQTPKHLITATGQRVTLRCSPRSGDLSVYWYQQSLDQGLQFLIQYYNGEERAKGNILERFSAQQFPDLHSELNLSSLELGDSALYFCASSVAVYNEQFFGPGTRLTVL.

This rearrangement joins TRBV3-1 (or the pseudogene TRBV3-2) to TRBJ1-5; the D is unclear. CDR1 is LGHDT, CDR2 YNNKEL, per germline (reference sequence). The length of the CDR3 is 14 residues. V was cut by 6 bases and J by 9 bases, with 18 bases left in between. CDR3 nucleotides: TGTGCCAGCAGTCGGACGGAGGAAGGACGGCCCCAGCATTTT. Protein product: CASSRTEEGRPQHF.

This clone was seen only once. V gene TRBV7-6 combines with J gene TRBJ2-1; 11 bases line up with TRBD2. Germline values: CDR1 SGHVS, CDR2 FNYEAQ. Trimming cost V 5 bases and J 6 bases; bases outside gene matches: 6. CDR3 length: 15 residues. CDR3 DNA sequence: TGTGCCAGCAGCCAATTAGCGGGGGGGGCCAATGAGCAGTTCTTC. It is translated as CASSQLAGGANEQFF.

This clone has a single count. The chain has TRBV28 and TRBJ1-6; D ambiguous. This CDR3 contains 14 residues. Trimming shortened V by 2 bases and J by 2 bases, and 4 bases separated the two germline ends. Germline CDR1 MDHEN, CDR2 SYDVKM. The chain's CDR3 is CASSLETYNSPLHF. CDR3 sequence (DNA): TGTGCCAGCAGTTTAGAGACCTATAATTCACCCCTCCACTTT.

Worth noting for this clone: The CDR3 does not end in the conserved phenylalanine or tryptophan, so this is likely a read error. Because the CDR3's place on the DNA is in doubt, the DNA is left out and the CDR3 is given as listed by TCRdb. The V call is TRBV5-6, the J call TRBJ2-7; TRBD1, the table's D call, was not compared with the DNA. The CDR3 is made up of 8 amino acids, end residues included. Germline CDR1 is SGHDT and CDR2 is YYEEEE. The CDR3 sequence: CASSFPGL.

The chain is built from TRBV7-2 and TRBJ2-1; D is perhaps TRBD2 (5 bases). With 5 bases removed from V and 2 bases from J, the gap between germline ends came to 16 bases. The CDR3 covers 16 residues. Germline CDR1 and CDR2: SGHTA and FQGNSA. CDR3 residues: CASSVDGVNPYNEQFF. The CDR3, as DNA: TGTGCCAGCAGCGTAGACGGGGTGAACCCCTACAATGAGCAGTTCTTC.

The chain is built from TRBV3-1 (or the pseudogene TRBV3-2) and TRBJ2-7; weak D call: TRBD2 (5 bases). This CDR3 is built from 13 residues. V was trimmed by 1 base and J by 7 bases, leaving 11 bases between them. CDR1 is LGHDT and CDR2 is YNNKEL in the germline V gene (reference sequence). The CDR3: CASSQGPRGEQYF. In nucleotides, the CDR3 is TGTGCCAGCAGCCAAGGCCCTCGGGGAGAGCAGTACTTC.

This clone has only one observation. CDR3 in amino acids: CASSLRTANQPQHF. The CDR3 DNA reads TGTGCCAGCAGCTTACGGACAGCGAATCAGCCCCAGCATTTT. The chain has TRBV7-2 and TRBJ1-5; possibly TRBD1 for D (6 bases). This CDR3 contains 14 residues. V lost 2 bases to trimming and J lost 4 bases, with 9 bases between them. Germline CDR1 reads SGHTA; CDR2 reads FQGNSA.

This clone was recorded only once. V usage is TRBV2 and J usage is TRBJ2-6; maybe TRBD2 (6 bases). Germline-derived CDR1 and CDR2 are SNHLY and FYNNEI. V was shortened by 9 bases and J by 2 bases, with 20 bases between the two germline ends. The CDR3 spans 17 residues. DNA for the CDR3: TGTGCCAGACTGTTACCGGGACTTCGGGCTGGGGCCAACGTCCTGACTTTC. It encodes CARLLPGLRAGANVLTF.

The chain combines TRBV6-1 with TRBJ2-5; 9 positions agree with TRBD1. There are 18 residues in the CDR3. V dropped 3 bases and J dropped 5; count of bases not matched to a gene: 16. Germline assignment: CDR1 MNHNS and CDR2 SASEGT. This CDR3 is CASSDARSRTGVGETQYF. CDR3 bases: TGTGCCAGCAGTGACGCGCGCAGCAGGACAGGGGTGGGGGAGACCCAGTACTTC.

The rearrangement links TRBV5-8 to TRBJ2-7; 7 nucleotides align to TRBD1. Germline V gene lookup returns CDR1 SGHTS and CDR2 YDEGEE. After removal of 0 bases from V and 7 bases from J, the junction contained 10 bases not matched to a gene. CDR3 length: 15 amino acids. The CDR3 reads CASSLGTGPLGEQYF. CDR3 in DNA: TGTGCCAGCAGCTTGGGGACAGGACCATTGGGTGAGCAGTACTTC.

This clone was observed a handful of times. V and J are TRBV7-3 and TRBJ2-1; 9 positions agree with TRBD1. Germline values: CDR1 SGHTA, CDR2 FQGTGA. V shed 4 bases, J shed 4 bases, and the junction held 2 bases outside the gene matches. The CDR3 has 14 residues. In nucleotides, the CDR3 is TGTGCCAGCAGCTCGACAGGGGGATACAATGAGCAGTTCTTC. It specifies CASSSTGGYNEQFF.

The rearrangement joins TRBV4-1 to TRBJ1-5; 9 bases align to TRBD1. The junction had 4 bases not matched to a gene; V was cut back by 0 bases and J by 4 bases. This CDR3 spans 16 amino acids. Germline V gene lookup returns CDR1 MGHRA and CDR2 YSYEKL. CDR3 region: CASSQEGTGINQPQHF. CDR3 nucleotides: TGCGCCAGCAGCCAAGAAGGGACAGGGATAAATCAGCCCCAGCATTTT.

This chain joins TRBV11-1 and TRBJ2-4, with D possibly matching TRBD1 (6 bases). The CDR3 is 16 residues long. Germline CDR1 reads SGHAT; CDR2 reads FQDESV (reference sequence). V was shortened by 5 bases and J by 0 bases, with 14 bases between the two germline ends. The CDR3 nucleotides are TGTGCCAGCAGCCTGGGGACACTCCTAGCCAAAAACATTCAGTACTTC. Protein sequence: CASSLGTLLAKNIQYF.

V gene TRBV4-3 combines with J gene TRBJ2-2, with 7 positions matching TRBD2. Germline-derived CDR1 and CDR2 are LGHNA and YSLEER. The junction had 6 bases not matched to a gene; V was cut back by 4 bases and J by 1 base. This CDR3 region has 16 residues. CDR3 residues: CASSPISGGNTGELFF. The CDR3 region has the DNA TGCGCCAGCAGCCCCATCTCGGGGGGGAACACCGGGGAGCTGTTTTTT.

The V and J genes are TRBV27 and TRBJ2-3; D not resolved. Trimming shortened V by 4 bases and J by 0 bases, and 14 bases separated the two germline ends. CDR1 MNHEY and CDR2 SMNVEV come from the germline V gene (reference sequence). The CDR3 totals 16 residues. The CDR3 here is CASSSYPLESTDTQYF. The CDR3 DNA reads TGTGCCAGCAGTTCATATCCCCTCGAGAGCACAGATACGCAGTATTTT.

The J gene is TRBJ2-2, the V gene TRBV18; D is perhaps TRBD2 (5 bases). Germline lookup yields CDR1 KGHSH and CDR2 LQKENI. V lost 0 bases and J lost 5, with 16 bases in between. CDR3 size: 17 residues. CDR3 residues: CASSPPLPGVATGELFF. The CDR3 region has the DNA TGTGCCAGCTCACCACCGCTCCCAGGAGTAGCGACCGGGGAGCTGTTTTTT.

This clone was seen more than once but under ten times. This CDR3 is CASTQAGGSYNEQFF. The CDR3 DNA sequence: TGCGCCAGCACCCAAGCGGGGGGGTCCTACAATGAGCAGTTCTTC. V is TRBV5-1 and J is TRBJ2-1, with 10 bases fitting TRBD2. The CDR3 is 15 residues long. Germline values: CDR1 SGHRS, CDR2 YFSETQ. J was trimmed by 1 base and V by 6 bases; bases with no gene match: 4.

V gene TRBV2 combines with J gene TRBJ2-7; 7 bases fit TRBD1. The CDR3 consists of 13 residues. Losses at the gene ends were 11 bases for V and 4 bases for J; bases not matched to a gene: 11. Per germline, CDR1 SNHLY and CDR2 FYNNEI. The CDR3 protein is CAQTPGQSYEQYF. The DNA for the CDR3 is TGTGCCCAGACCCCGGGACAGTCGTACGAGCAGTACTTC.

The chain combines TRBV5-4 with TRBJ2-7; 12 bases are a match to TRBD2. The V gene's germline CDR1 is SGHNT and CDR2 YYREEE (reference sequence). Trimming at V came to 3 bases and at J to 1 base, leaving 8 bases not matched to a gene. The CDR3 length is 17 residues. CDR3 sequence reads: CASSSTLLAGGSYEQYF. The CDR3 DNA follows: TGTGCCAGCAGCTCCACTCTACTAGCGGGGGGTTCCTACGAGCAGTACTTC. The variable domain in full, completed from reference TRBV5-4 and TRBJ2-7, reads ETGVTQSPTHLIKTRGQQVTLRCSSQSGHNTVSWYQQALGQGPQFIFQYYREEENGRGNFPPRFSGLQFPNYSSELNVNALELDDSALYLCASSSTLLAGGSYEQYFGPGTRLTVT.

J is TRBJ2-1 and V is TRBV7-8; TRBD2 is a possible D gene (6 bases). Trimming cost V 1 base and J 0 bases, with 10 bases left between them. The CDR3 spans 16 residues. Per germline, CDR1 SGHVS and CDR2 FQNEAQ. DNA of the CDR3: TGTGCCAGCAGCTTAGTGCGGGGACCCTCCTACAATGAGCAGTTCTTC. It is translated as CASSLVRGPSYNEQFF.

This clone was detected only a few times. The V call is TRBV12-3 or TRBV12-4, the J call TRBJ1-1; no clear D. With 3 bases removed from V and 5 bases from J, the gap between germline ends came to 10 bases. The CDR3 consists of 13 residues. This chain's CDR3 is CASSLSTATEAFF. The CDR3 DNA reads TGTGCCAGCAGTTTGTCTACAGCTACTGAAGCTTTCTTT.